Sequencing of this TCR beta chain was carried out in a study of blood T cell repertoires in COVID-19. Study-wide background: Sites in the United States, Italy and Spain provided acute and convalescent COVID-19 samples.

In the authors' methods: Quantification of nucleated cells was approximated via reference gene primer amplification. Clones were read by immunoSEQ multiplex PCR, and TCRdb kept only the in-frame ones, dropping some. That table gives V, J and clone size, and the DNA gave D and trimming. The sample includes more than 45,000 clones, 90% of them seen just once. Germline V CDR1 and CDR2: SGHNT, YYREEE (reference sequence). This CDR3 is built from 15 residues. V lost 5 bases, J lost 5 bases, and 9 bases stayed unmatched. The V call is TRBV5-4, the J call TRBJ2-2; 7 bases are shared with TRBD1. The sample was peripheral blood. This sequence originates from a man between 65 and 80 years old with acute or convalescent COVID-19. CDR3 DNA: TGTGCCAGCAGGACCCGGGACAGCGAGACCGGGGAGCTGTTTTTT. It yields the protein CASRTRDSETGELFF.